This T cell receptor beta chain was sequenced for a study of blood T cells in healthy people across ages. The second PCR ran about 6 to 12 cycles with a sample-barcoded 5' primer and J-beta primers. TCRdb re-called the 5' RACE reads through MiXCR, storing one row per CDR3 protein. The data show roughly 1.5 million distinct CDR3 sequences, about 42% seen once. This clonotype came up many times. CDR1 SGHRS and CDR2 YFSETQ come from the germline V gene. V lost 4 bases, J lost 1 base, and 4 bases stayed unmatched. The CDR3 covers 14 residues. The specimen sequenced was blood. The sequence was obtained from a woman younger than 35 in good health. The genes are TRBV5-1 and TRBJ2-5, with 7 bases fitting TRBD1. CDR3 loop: CASSPGTAQETQYF. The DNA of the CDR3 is TGCGCCAGCAGCCCTGGGACAGCCCAAGAGACCCAGTACTTC.